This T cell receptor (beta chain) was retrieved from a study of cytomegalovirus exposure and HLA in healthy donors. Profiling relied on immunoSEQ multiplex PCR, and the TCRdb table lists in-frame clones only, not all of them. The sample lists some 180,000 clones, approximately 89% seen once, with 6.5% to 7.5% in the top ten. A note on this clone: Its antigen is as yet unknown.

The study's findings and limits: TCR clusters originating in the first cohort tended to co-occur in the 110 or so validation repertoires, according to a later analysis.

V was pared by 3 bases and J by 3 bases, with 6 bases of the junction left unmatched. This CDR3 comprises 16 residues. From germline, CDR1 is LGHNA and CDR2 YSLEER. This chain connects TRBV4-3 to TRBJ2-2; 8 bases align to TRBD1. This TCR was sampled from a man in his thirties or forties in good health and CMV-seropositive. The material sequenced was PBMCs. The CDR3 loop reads CASSHGLGQDTGELFF. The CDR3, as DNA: TGCGCCAGCAGCCACGGATTGGGACAGGACACCGGGGAGCTGTTTTTT.